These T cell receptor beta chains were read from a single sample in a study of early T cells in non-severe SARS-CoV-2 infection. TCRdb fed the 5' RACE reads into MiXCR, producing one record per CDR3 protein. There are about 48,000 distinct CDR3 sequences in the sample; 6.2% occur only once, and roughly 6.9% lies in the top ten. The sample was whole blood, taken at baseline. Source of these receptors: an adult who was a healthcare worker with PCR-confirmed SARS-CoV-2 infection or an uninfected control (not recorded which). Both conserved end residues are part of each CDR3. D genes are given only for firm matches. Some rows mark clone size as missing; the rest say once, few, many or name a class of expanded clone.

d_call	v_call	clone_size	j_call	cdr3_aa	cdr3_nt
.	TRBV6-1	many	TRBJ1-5	CASDRDLGGNQPQHF	TGTGCCAGCGACCGGGACCTCGGGGGCAATCAGCCCCAGCATTTT
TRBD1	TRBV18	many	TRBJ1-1	CASFPGGEPEAFF	TGTGCCAGCTTCCCAGGGGGGGAGCCTGAAGCTTTCTTT
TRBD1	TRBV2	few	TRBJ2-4	CASKKDREVDIQYF	TGTGCCAGCAAAAAGGACAGGGAGGTGGACATTCAGTACTTC
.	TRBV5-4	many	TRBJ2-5	CASSLISGQETQYF	TGTGCCAGCAGCTTGATTAGCGGTCAAGAGACCCAGTACTTC
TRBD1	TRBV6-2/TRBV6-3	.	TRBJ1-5	CASRPTGAINQPQHF	TGTGCCAGCAGACCCACAGGGGCTATCAATCAGCCCCAGCATTTT
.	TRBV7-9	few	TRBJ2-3	CASSPAAATDTQYF	TGTGCCAGCAGCCCTGCGGCGGCCACAGATACGCAGTATTTT
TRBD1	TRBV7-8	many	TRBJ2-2	CASSLGTDTGELFF	TGTGCCAGCAGCCTTGGGACAGACACCGGGGAGCTGTTTTTT
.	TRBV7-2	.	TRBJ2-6	CASSTGGSGANVLTF	TGTGCCAGCAGTACCGGGGGCTCTGGGGCCAACGTCCTGACTTTC
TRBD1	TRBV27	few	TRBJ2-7	CASSFRGQGGEQYF	TGTGCCAGCAGTTTCCGTGGACAGGGCGGCGAGCAGTACTTC
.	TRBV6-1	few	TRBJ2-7	CASSEFDRSYEQYF	TGTGCCAGCAGTGAATTCGACAGGTCTTACGAGCAGTACTTC
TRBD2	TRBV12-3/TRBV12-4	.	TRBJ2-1	CASTLGLAGGLRDEQFF	TGTGCCAGCACCCTGGGACTAGCGGGTGGACTGAGGGATGAGCAGTTCTTC
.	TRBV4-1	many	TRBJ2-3	CASSPVGGDITDTQYF	TGCGCCAGCAGCCCCGTCGGAGGGGATATCACAGATACGCAGTATTTT
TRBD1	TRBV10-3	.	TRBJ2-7	CAIRGTGTGLTYEQYF	TGTGCCATCAGGGGCACCGGGACAGGGCTCACCTACGAGCAGTACTTC
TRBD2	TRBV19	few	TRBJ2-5	CASSNPGGPKETQYF	TGTGCCAGTAGTAATCCGGGAGGGCCAAAAGAGACCCAGTACTTC
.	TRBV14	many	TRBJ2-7	CASSRLPAGATYEQYF	TGTGCCAGCAGCCGCCTCCCGGCAGGCGCTACCTACGAGCAGTACTTC
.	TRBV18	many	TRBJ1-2	CASSPTPRSSGDGYTF	TGTGCCAGCTCACCCACTCCACGCTCATCAGGGGATGGCTACACCTTC
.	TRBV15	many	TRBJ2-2	CATSREQLDTGELFF	TGTGCCACCAGCAGAGAGCAGTTAGACACCGGGGAGCTGTTTTTT
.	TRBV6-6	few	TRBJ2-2	CASRPSRFGELFF	TGTGCCAGCAGGCCCTCCAGGTTCGGGGAGCTGTTTTTT
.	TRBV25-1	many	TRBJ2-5	CASSDRGVWETQYF	TGTGCCAGCAGTGACAGGGGAGTTTGGGAGACCCAGTACTTC
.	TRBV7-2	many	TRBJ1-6	CASSLNSPLHF	TGTGCCAGCAGCCTTAATTCACCCCTCCACTTT
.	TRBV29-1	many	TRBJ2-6	CSSRDSGANVLTF	TGCAGCTCTAGGGACTCGGGGGCCAACGTCCTGACTTTC
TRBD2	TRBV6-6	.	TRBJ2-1	CASRGYGGSSYNEQFF	TGTGCCAGCAGAGGTTACGGCGGGAGCTCCTACAATGAGCAGTTCTTC
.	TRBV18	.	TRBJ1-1	CASSPNPGVSEAFF	TGTGCCAGCTCACCAAACCCGGGGGTTTCTGAAGCTTTCTTT
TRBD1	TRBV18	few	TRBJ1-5	CASSPPTGGRNQPQHF	TGTGCCAGCTCACCGCCAACAGGGGGCCGCAATCAGCCCCAGCATTTT
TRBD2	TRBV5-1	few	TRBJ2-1	CASSVRLAGGPANEQFF	TGCGCCAGCAGCGTGCGACTAGCGGGAGGGCCAGCCAATGAGCAGTTCTTC
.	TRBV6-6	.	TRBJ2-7	CASSSLGGVEQYF	TGTGCCAGCAGCTCCCTAGGGGGGGTGGAGCAGTACTTC
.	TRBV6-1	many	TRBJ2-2	CASSRTGREGWVTGELFF	TGTGCCAGCAGTAGAACAGGGAGAGAAGGTTGGGTCACCGGGGAGCTGTTTTTT
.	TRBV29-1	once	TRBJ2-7	CSVPRDGAYEQYF	TGCAGCGTTCCCCGGGACGGAGCCTACGAGCAGTACTTC
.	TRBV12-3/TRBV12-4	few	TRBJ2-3	CASSLSGAGTDTQYF	TGTGCCAGCAGTTTAAGCGGAGCGGGCACAGATACGCAGTATTTT
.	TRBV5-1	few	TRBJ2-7	CASSLVREAEQYF	TGCGCCAGCAGCTTGGTAAGGGAAGCGGAGCAGTACTTC
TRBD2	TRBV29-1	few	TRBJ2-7	CSVVGTTAYEQYF	TGCAGCGTTGTAGGGACTACCGCCTACGAGCAGTACTTC
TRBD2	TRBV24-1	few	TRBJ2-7	CATSLLGLDLSYEQYF	TGTGCCACCAGTCTTTTGGGACTAGATCTCTCCTACGAGCAGTACTTC
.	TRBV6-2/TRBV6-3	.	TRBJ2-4	CASMEDPAKNIQYF	TGTGCCAGCATGGAGGACCCAGCCAAAAACATTCAGTACTTC
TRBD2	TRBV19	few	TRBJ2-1	CASREAGTDGEQFF	TGTGCCAGTAGAGAAGCGGGAACCGACGGTGAGCAGTTCTTC
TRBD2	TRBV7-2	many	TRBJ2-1	CASSPRTSDNNEQFF	TGTGCCAGCAGCCCCCGGACTAGCGACAACAATGAGCAGTTCTTC
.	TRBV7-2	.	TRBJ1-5	CASSLLGGNQPQHF	TGTGCCAGCAGCTTATTAGGGGGCAATCAGCCCCAGCATTTT
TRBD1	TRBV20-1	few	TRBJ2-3	CSARIQGAGDTQYF	TGCAGTGCTAGGATACAGGGGGCAGGAGATACGCAGTATTTT
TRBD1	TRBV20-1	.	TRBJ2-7	CSARPDRGQYEQYF	TGCAGTGCTCGACCGGACAGGGGCCAGTACGAGCAGTACTTC
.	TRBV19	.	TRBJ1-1	CASCLWENTKAFF	TGTGCCAGTTGTTTATGGGAGAACACTAAAGCTTTCTTT
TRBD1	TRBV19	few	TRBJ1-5	CASRDRGVQPQHF	TGTGCCAGCCGGGACAGGGGCGTTCAGCCCCAGCATTTT
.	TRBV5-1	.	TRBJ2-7	CASSLATDRGLYEQYF	TGCGCCAGCAGCCTGGCTACCGACAGAGGCCTCTACGAGCAGTACTTC
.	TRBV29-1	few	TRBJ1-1	CSESGQHTEAFF	TGCAGCGAGTCCGGGCAGCACACTGAAGCTTTCTTT
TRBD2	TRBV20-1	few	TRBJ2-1	CSARGTSGRNYNEQFF	TGCAGTGCTAGAGGGACTAGCGGGAGGAACTACAATGAGCAGTTCTTC
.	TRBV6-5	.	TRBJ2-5	CASSYFARGSETQYF	TGTGCCAGCAGTTACTTCGCCAGGGGATCAGAGACCCAGTACTTC
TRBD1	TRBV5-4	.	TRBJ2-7	CASSSYRTGSYEQYF	TGTGCCAGCAGCTCATACCGGACAGGGTCCTACGAGCAGTACTTC
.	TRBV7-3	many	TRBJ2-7	CASSLGVAMGEQYF	TGTGCCAGCAGCTTAGGGGTAGCAATGGGCGAGCAGTACTTC
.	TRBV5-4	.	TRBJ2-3	CANGGRDSGSDTQYF	TGTGCCAACGGGGGCCGGGACTCAGGGTCAGATACGCAGTATTTT
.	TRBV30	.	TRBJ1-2	CAWTPGHSGFGGYTF	TGTGCCTGGACTCCGGGACACAGTGGCTTTGGGGGCTACACCTTC
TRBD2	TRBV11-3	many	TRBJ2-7	CASSLTSGEQYF	TGTGCCAGCAGCCTTACTAGCGGCGAGCAGTACTTC
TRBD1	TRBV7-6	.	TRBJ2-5	CASSLMTGGEETQYF	TGTGCCAGCAGCTTAATGACAGGGGGCGAAGAGACCCAGTACTTC
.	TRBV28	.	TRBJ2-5	CVSSPSGFSETQYF	TGTGTCAGCAGTCCCTCGGGTTTCTCAGAGACCCAGTACTTC
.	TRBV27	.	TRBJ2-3	CASSPPRGTDTQYF	TGTGCCAGCAGTCCCCCCCGGGGCACAGATACGCAGTATTTT
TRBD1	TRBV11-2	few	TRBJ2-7	CASSLPTLDRKTYEQYF	TGTGCCAGCAGCTTACCCACCCTGGACAGGAAGACCTACGAGCAGTACTTC
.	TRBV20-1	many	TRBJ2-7	CSAREWNRNYEQYF	TGCAGTGCTAGAGAGTGGAATAGAAACTACGAGCAGTACTTC
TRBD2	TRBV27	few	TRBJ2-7	CASSLLSSGRALYEQYF	TGTGCCAGCAGTTTGTTGTCTAGCGGGAGGGCCCTATACGAGCAGTACTTC
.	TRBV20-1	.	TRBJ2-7	CSPQGLGWEQYEQYF	TGCAGTCCGCAGGGATTGGGATGGGAACAATACGAGCAGTACTTC
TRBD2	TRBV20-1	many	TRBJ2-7	CSAVLGLAAATTRYEQYF	TGCAGTGCAGTCCTAGGACTAGCAGCCGCCACGACTAGGTACGAGCAGTACTTC
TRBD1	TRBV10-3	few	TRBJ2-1	CAISREQGGSLVKQFF	TGTGCCATCAGTCGCGAACAGGGGGGTTCCTTGGTCAAGCAGTTCTTC
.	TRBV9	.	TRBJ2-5	CASSPGQRLEETQYF	TGTGCCAGCAGCCCTGGACAGCGACTCGAAGAGACCCAGTACTTC